These T cell receptor beta chains were read from a single sample in a study of shared clonotypes between healthy human individuals. TCRdb keeps only in-frame clones here, not all; method: immunoSEQ multiplex PCR. The sample records approximately 240,000 clones, 60% to 70% being singletons. The specimen was memory CD4+ T cells sorted from blood. These receptors all stem from a man aged 25-45 years in good health. CDR3s include the opening cysteine and the closing phenylalanine or tryptophan. D genes are given only for firm matches. Some rows mark clone size as missing; the rest say once, few, many or name a class of expanded clone.

d_gene: -
abundance: -
j_gene: TRBJ2-7
v_gene: TRBV5-5
len: 16
CDR3aa: CASSLQVGQFYYEQYF
CDR3nt: TGTGCCAGCAGCCTACAGGTCGGACAGTTTTACTACGAGCAGTACTTC

d_gene: -
abundance: -
j_gene: TRBJ2-3
v_gene: TRBV27
len: 14
CDR3aa: CASSRKWGTDTQYF
CDR3nt: TGTGCCAGCAGCCGTAAGTGGGGCACAGATACGCAGTATTTT

d_gene: -
abundance: many
j_gene: TRBJ2-1
v_gene: TRBV9
len: 13
CDR3aa: CASSVANSGLQFF
CDR3nt: TGTGCCAGCAGCGTAGCTAATTCGGGACTCCAGTTCTTC

d_gene: TRBD1
abundance: -
j_gene: TRBJ1-4
v_gene: TRBV5-1
len: 16
CDR3aa: CASSSDPGQRNEKLFF
CDR3nt: TGCGCCAGCAGCTCGGATCCGGGACAGCGAAATGAAAAACTGTTTTTT

d_gene: -
abundance: -
j_gene: TRBJ2-5
v_gene: TRBV5-4
len: 13
CDR3aa: CASSTDRGETQYF
CDR3nt: TGTGCCAGCAGCACGGACCGGGGGGAGACCCAGTACTTC

d_gene: TRBD1
abundance: -
j_gene: TRBJ1-5
v_gene: TRBV7-8
len: 18
CDR3aa: CASSLRSIQGGSGQPQHF
CDR3nt: TGTGCCAGCAGCTTACGGAGTATACAGGGGGGAAGTGGGCAGCCCCAGCATTTT

d_gene: -
abundance: -
j_gene: TRBJ2-6
v_gene: TRBV28
len: 15
CDR3aa: CASRTVGVGANVLTF
CDR3nt: TGTGCCAGCAGGACGGTTGGGGTAGGGGCCAACGTCCTGACTTTC

d_gene: -
abundance: -
j_gene: TRBJ2-1
v_gene: TRBV23-1
len: 14
CDR3aa: CASSPQGDYNEQFF
CDR3nt: TGCGCCAGCAGTCCTCAGGGCGACTACAATGAGCAGTTCTTC

d_gene: TRBD2
abundance: -
j_gene: TRBJ2-1
v_gene: TRBV4-1
len: 19
CDR3aa: CASSGKPGLAGGLSNEQFF
CDR3nt: TGCGCTAGCAGCGGAAAACCGGGACTAGCGGGAGGGTTGAGCAATGAGCAGTTCTTC

d_gene: -
abundance: -
j_gene: TRBJ2-7
v_gene: TRBV11-2
len: 14
CDR3aa: CASSLDSASYEQYF
CDR3nt: TGTGCCAGCAGCCTCGACAGTGCCTCCTACGAGCAGTACTTC

d_gene: -
abundance: few
j_gene: TRBJ1-2
v_gene: TRBV7-6
len: 13
CDR3aa: CASSLDPGFGYTF
CDR3nt: TGTGCCAGCAGCTTAGATCCAGGGTTCGGCTACACCTTC

d_gene: -
abundance: -
j_gene: TRBJ1-1
v_gene: TRBV10-3
len: 13
CDR3aa: CAIQGELNTEAFF
CDR3nt: TGTGCCATCCAAGGGGAGCTGAACACTGAAGCTTTCTTT

d_gene: -
abundance: -
j_gene: TRBJ1-5
v_gene: TRBV7-6
len: 15
CDR3aa: CASSPGPTQNQPQHF
CDR3nt: TGTGCCAGCAGCCCGGGACCGACCCAAAATCAGCCCCAGCATTTT

d_gene: -
abundance: -
j_gene: TRBJ2-6
v_gene: TRBV12-5
len: 18
CDR3aa: CASGSRSAGQSRANVLTF
CDR3nt: TGTGCTAGTGGTAGCAGAAGTGCAGGACAAAGTCGGGCCAACGTCCTGACTTTC

d_gene: -
abundance: -
j_gene: TRBJ1-1
v_gene: TRBV11-1
len: 16
CDR3aa: CATADSRGTMNTEAFF
CDR3nt: TGTGCCACTGCGGACAGTCGGGGTACAATGAACACTGAAGCTTTCTTT

d_gene: -
abundance: -
j_gene: TRBJ1-1
v_gene: TRBV6-5
len: 14
CDR3aa: CASSLHLINTEAFF
CDR3nt: TGTGCCAGCAGCCTACACCTGATAAACACTGAAGCTTTCTTT

d_gene: TRBD2
abundance: -
j_gene: TRBJ2-1
v_gene: TRBV15
len: 17
CDR3aa: CATSGRVGTSGGHEQFF
CDR3nt: TGTGCCACCAGCGGTCGGGTAGGGACTAGCGGGGGTCATGAGCAGTTCTTC

d_gene: -
abundance: few
j_gene: TRBJ1-5
v_gene: TRBV7-8
len: 13
CDR3aa: CASSLQGNQPQHF
CDR3nt: TGTGCCAGCAGCTTACAGGGAAATCAGCCCCAGCATTTT

d_gene: -
abundance: -
j_gene: TRBJ2-7
v_gene: TRBV19
len: 14
CDR3aa: CASSNDGRPYEQYF
CDR3nt: TGTGCCAGTAGTAATGACGGAAGACCTTACGAGCAGTACTTC

d_gene: -
abundance: -
j_gene: TRBJ2-5
v_gene: TRBV27
len: 16
CDR3aa: CASSLMKGGIQETQYF
CDR3nt: TGTGCCAGCAGTTTAATGAAGGGGGGTATTCAAGAGACCCAGTACTTC

d_gene: TRBD2
abundance: -
j_gene: TRBJ2-3
v_gene: TRBV7-3
len: 16
CDR3aa: CASSLTGTSKGDTQYF
CDR3nt: TGTGCCAGCAGCTTAACTGGGACTAGTAAAGGAGATACGCAGTATTTT

d_gene: -
abundance: -
j_gene: TRBJ2-7
v_gene: TRBV28
len: 18
CDR3aa: CASSFTPAWTISSYEQYF
CDR3nt: TGTGCCAGCAGTTTTACTCCGGCTTGGACTATCTCATCCTACGAGCAGTACTTC

d_gene: -
abundance: -
j_gene: TRBJ2-5
v_gene: TRBV7-3
len: 14
CDR3aa: CASSLGPNQETQYF
CDR3nt: TGTGCCAGCAGCTTAGGACCAAACCAAGAGACCCAGTACTTC

d_gene: -
abundance: -
j_gene: TRBJ2-1
v_gene: TRBV7-2
len: 15
CDR3aa: CASSLLGGSGNEQFF
CDR3nt: TGTGCCAGCAGCCTCCTGGGGGGAAGTGGAAATGAGCAGTTCTTC

d_gene: TRBD2
abundance: -
j_gene: TRBJ2-1
v_gene: TRBV7-9
len: 16
CDR3aa: CASSLWLAGAYNEQFF
CDR3nt: TGTGCCAGCAGCTTATGGCTAGCGGGAGCCTACAATGAGCAGTTCTTC

d_gene: -
abundance: -
j_gene: TRBJ2-1
v_gene: TRBV7-9
len: 13
CDR3aa: CASSLERYNEQFF
CDR3nt: TGTGCCAGCAGCTTAGAGCGCTACAATGAGCAGTTCTTC

d_gene: TRBD2
abundance: once
j_gene: TRBJ2-1
v_gene: TRBV29-1
len: 13
CDR3aa: CSVPREVYNEQFF
CDR3nt: TGCAGCGTTCCGCGGGAGGTATACAATGAGCAGTTCTTC

d_gene: -
abundance: once
j_gene: TRBJ2-7
v_gene: TRBV6-1
len: 14
CDR3aa: CASRRSWDGYEQYF
CDR3nt: TGTGCCAGCAGGAGATCCTGGGACGGCTACGAGCAGTACTTC

d_gene: TRBD1
abundance: -
j_gene: TRBJ1-1
v_gene: TRBV11-2
len: 15
CDR3aa: CASSLVEGAVTEAFF
CDR3nt: TGTGCCAGCAGCTTGGTGGAGGGGGCAGTGACTGAAGCTTTCTTT

d_gene: -
abundance: once
j_gene: TRBJ2-1
v_gene: TRBV4-2
len: 19
CDR3aa: CASSQDSRRTGGVLNEQFF
CDR3nt: TGTGCCAGCAGCCAAGATTCTCGCCGGACAGGAGGGGTTTTGAATGAGCAGTTCTTC

d_gene: -
abundance: -
j_gene: TRBJ2-2
v_gene: TRBV14
len: 17
CDR3aa: CASSQDEAGTNTGELFF
CDR3nt: TGTGCCAGCAGCCAAGATGAGGCGGGGACGAACACCGGGGAGCTGTTTTTT

d_gene: -
abundance: many
j_gene: TRBJ2-1
v_gene: TRBV10-1
len: 12
CDR3aa: CASSNPQTEQFF
CDR3nt: TGCGCCAGCAGTAACCCCCAGACTGAGCAGTTCTTC

d_gene: TRBD1
abundance: -
j_gene: TRBJ1-4
v_gene: TRBV28
len: 15
CDR3aa: CASSYMTGGREKLFF
CDR3nt: TGTGCCAGCAGCTATATGACAGGGGGTAGAGAAAAACTGTTTTTT

d_gene: -
abundance: -
j_gene: TRBJ2-2
v_gene: TRBV6-1
len: 13
CDR3aa: CASTDRYTGELFF
CDR3nt: TGTGCCAGCACGGACCGGTACACCGGGGAGCTGTTTTTT

d_gene: -
abundance: few
j_gene: TRBJ2-3
v_gene: TRBV5-1
len: 11
CDR3aa: CASSSSDTQYF
CDR3nt: TGCGCCAGCAGCTCCTCAGATACGCAGTATTTT

d_gene: TRBD2
abundance: -
j_gene: TRBJ2-3
v_gene: TRBV28
len: 16
CDR3aa: CASSLILAGLADTQYF
CDR3nt: TGTGCCAGCAGTTTAATACTAGCGGGATTGGCAGATACGCAGTATTTT

d_gene: TRBD1
abundance: -
j_gene: TRBJ2-5
v_gene: TRBV10-3
len: 14
CDR3aa: CAISAQGVKETQYF
CDR3nt: TGTGCCATCAGTGCTCAGGGGGTAAAAGAGACCCAGTACTTC

d_gene: TRBD2
abundance: -
j_gene: TRBJ2-3
v_gene: TRBV2
len: 16
CDR3aa: CASRIGLADPTDTQYF
CDR3nt: TGTGCCAGCAGGATAGGACTAGCGGATCCCACAGATACGCAGTATTTT